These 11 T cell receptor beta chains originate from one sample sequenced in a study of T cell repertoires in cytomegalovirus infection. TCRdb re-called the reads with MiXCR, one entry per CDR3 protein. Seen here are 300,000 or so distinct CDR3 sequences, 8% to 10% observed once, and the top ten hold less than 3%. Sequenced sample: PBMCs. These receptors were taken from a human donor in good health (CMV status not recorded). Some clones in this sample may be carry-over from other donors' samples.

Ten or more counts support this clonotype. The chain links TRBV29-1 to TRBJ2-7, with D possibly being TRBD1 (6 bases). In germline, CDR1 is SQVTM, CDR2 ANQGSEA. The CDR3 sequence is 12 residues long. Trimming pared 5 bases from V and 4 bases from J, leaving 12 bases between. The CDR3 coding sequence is TGCAGCGTTTCATGGACAGAGTACGAGCAGTACTTC. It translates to CSVSWTEYEQYF.

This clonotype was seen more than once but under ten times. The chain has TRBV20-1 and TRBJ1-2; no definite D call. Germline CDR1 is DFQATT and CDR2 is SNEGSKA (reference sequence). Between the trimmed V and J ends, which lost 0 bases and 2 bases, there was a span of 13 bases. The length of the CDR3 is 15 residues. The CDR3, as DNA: TGCAGTGCTAGAGATCAAGTCCGGAGGAACTATGGCTACACCTTC. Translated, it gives CSARDQVRRNYGYTF.

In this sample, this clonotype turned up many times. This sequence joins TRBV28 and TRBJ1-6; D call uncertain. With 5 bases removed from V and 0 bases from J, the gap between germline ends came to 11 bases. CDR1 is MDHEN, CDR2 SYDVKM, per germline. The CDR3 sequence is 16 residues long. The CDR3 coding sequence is TGTGCCAGCAGTCAAGGCGGCGGCTCCTATAATTCACCCCTCCACTTT. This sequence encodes CASSQGGGSYNSPLHF.

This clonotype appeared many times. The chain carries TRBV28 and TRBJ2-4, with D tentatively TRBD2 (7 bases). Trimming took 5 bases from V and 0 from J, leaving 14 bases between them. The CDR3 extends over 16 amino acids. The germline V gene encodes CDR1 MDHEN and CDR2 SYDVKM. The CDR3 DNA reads TGTGCCAGCAGTGTCCCGGGGGGCCTAGCCAAAAACATTCAGTACTTC. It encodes CASSVPGGLAKNIQYF.

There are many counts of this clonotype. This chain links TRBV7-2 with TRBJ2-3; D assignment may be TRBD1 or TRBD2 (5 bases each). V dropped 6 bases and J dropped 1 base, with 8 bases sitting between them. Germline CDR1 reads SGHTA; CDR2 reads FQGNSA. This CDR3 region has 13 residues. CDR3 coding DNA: TGTGCCAGCAGACGGGACCGCACAGATACGCAGTATTTT. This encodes CASRRDRTDTQYF.

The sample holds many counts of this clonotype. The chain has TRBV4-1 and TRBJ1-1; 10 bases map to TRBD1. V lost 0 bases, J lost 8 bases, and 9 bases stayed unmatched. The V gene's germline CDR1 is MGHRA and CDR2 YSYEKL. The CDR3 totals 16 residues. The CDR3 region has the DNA TGCGCCAGCAGCCAAGAGTATCTGGGACAGGGGTCAGAAGCTTTCTTT. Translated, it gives CASSQEYLGQGSEAFF.

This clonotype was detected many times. CDR3 sequence reads: CASSNLLGAGIQYF. DNA of the CDR3: TGTGCCAGCAGCAATCTCCTGGGCGCTGGCATTCAGTACTTC. The J gene is TRBJ2-4, the V gene TRBV12-3 or TRBV12-4; D gene uncertain. V was clipped by 6 bases and J by 9 bases, with 18 bases between them. The CDR3 is 14 amino acids.

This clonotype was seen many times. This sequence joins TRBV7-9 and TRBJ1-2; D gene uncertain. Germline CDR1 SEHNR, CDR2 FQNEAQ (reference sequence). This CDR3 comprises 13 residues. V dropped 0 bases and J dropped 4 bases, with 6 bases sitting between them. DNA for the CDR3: TGTGCCAGCAGCTTAGCGAGCCCCTATGGCTACACCTTC. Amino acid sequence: CASSLASPYGYTF. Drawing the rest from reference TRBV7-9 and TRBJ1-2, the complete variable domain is DTGVSQNPRHKITKRGQNVTFRCDPISEHNRLYWYRQTLGQGPEFLTYFQNEAQLEKSRLLSDRFSAERPKGSFSTLEIQRTEQGDSAMYLCASSLASPYGYTFGSGTRLTVV.

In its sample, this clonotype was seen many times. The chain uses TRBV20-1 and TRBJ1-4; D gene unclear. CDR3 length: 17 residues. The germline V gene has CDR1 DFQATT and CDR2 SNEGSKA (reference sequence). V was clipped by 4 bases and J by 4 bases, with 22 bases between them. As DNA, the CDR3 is TGCAGTGCTACTAGGGCGGAGACTGGGCTTGGTAATGAAAAACTGTTTTTT. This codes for CSATRAETGLGNEKLFF.

The CDR3 spells CASSLLSYAVTDTQYF. The CDR3 coding sequence is TGTGCCAGCAGTTTACTAAGTTATGCTGTTACAGATACGCAGTATTTT. V gene TRBV27 combines with J gene TRBJ2-3; no firm D call. The CDR3 contains 16 residues. Trimming stripped 2 bases from V and 3 bases from J, with 15 bases between. Germline V CDR1 and CDR2: MNHEY, SMNVEV (reference sequence).

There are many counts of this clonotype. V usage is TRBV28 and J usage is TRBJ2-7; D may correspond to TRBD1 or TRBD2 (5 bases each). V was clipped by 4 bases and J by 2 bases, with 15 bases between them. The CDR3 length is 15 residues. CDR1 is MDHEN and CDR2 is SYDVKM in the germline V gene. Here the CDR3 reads CASSYPRDRPYEQYF. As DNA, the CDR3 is TGTGCCAGCAGTTACCCTAGGGACCGACCCTACGAGCAGTACTTC.